This T cell receptor (beta chain) was captured by sequencing in a study of radiotherapy plus CTLA-4 blockade in lung cancer (dated by TCRdb to the late 2010s). Study-level background: Among the enrolled patients, approximately 18% had an objective response, and 31% reached disease control. Points the paper makes about the study in general: After treatment with radiotherapy and ipilimumab, TCR clones that originated in tumors expanded in peripheral blood. Early dynamic changes in blood T cell clones, together with increased serum interferon-beta after radiation, were reported as the strongest predictors of response.

The library relied on the immunoSEQ multiplex PCR assay. Drawn from immuneACCESS, this table holds only the in-frame rearrangements with V and J called that TCRdb kept. Clones are partly lost; checked studies trace under half to an unresolved V gene and leave the rest unexplained. Across this sample there are under 50,000 clones, with 65% to 90% seen only once. Together, the top ten hold roughly 23% of the sample. For this clone: It lacks a known antigen. One base away there is no much larger clone; base qualities are not given.

The study evaluated CTLA-4 blockade (ipilimumab) given together with focal radiation therapy in patients who had chemo-refractory metastatic non-small-cell lung cancer. The junction shows trimming of 6 bases on V and 0 bases on J, plus 11 bases between the germline ends. The CDR3 sequence holds 13 residues, the cysteine and phenylalanine included. Kept here is only the CDR3 DNA, which spans 39 bases and is read in frame from base 1. The CDR1 and CDR2 encoded by the germline V gene are SQVTM and ANQGSEA. The source is a human donor with non-small cell lung cancer whose response to radiotherapy plus ipilimumab could not be evaluated. Sequencing used peripheral blood, obtained from a patient treated with radiotherapy plus ipilimumab. The chain is assembled from TRBV29-1 and TRBJ1-1, with the D gene call left open. DNA sequence: TGCAGCGTATCAAAGGAGTTGAACACTGAAGCTTTCTTT. Its coded protein is CSVSKELNTEAFF.